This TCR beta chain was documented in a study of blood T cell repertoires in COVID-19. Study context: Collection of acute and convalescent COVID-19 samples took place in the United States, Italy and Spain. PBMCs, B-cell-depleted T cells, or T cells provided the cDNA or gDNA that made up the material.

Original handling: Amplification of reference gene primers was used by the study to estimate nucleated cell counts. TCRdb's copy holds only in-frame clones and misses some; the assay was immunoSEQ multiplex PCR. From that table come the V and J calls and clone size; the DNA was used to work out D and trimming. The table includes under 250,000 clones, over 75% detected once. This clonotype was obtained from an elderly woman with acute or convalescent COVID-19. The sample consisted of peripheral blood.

The CDR3 DNA sequence: TGCGCCAGCAGCCCTGAACAGGGGGCGGCTGGCTACACCTTC. Protein sequence: CASSPEQGAAGYTF. This chain connects TRBV5-1 to TRBJ1-2; 9 bases match TRBD1. V shed 4 bases, J shed 7 bases, and the junction held 8 bases outside the gene matches. The CDR3 is 14 residues long. CDR1 and CDR2 (germline): SGHRS, YFSETQ. Looking up the rest from reference TRBV5-1 and TRBJ1-2 gives the full variable domain: KAGVTQTPRYLIKTRGQQVTLSCSPISGHRSVSWYQQTPGQGLQFLFEYFSETQRNKGNFPGRFSGRQFSNSRSEMNVSTLELGDSALYLCASSPEQGAAGYTFGSGTRLTVV.